These 22 T cell receptor beta chains share one sample of origin, sequenced in a study of OX40 agonist ivuxolimab in advanced cancers. Assay: immunoSEQ multiplex PCR; the TCRdb copy retains only in-frame clones and omits some. The repertoire has 25,000 to 30,000 clones, almost 85% of them found once; the top ten carry about 18%. Sequencing was performed on CD4+ or CD8+ T cells sorted from blood, taken in a trial of the OX40 agonist ivuxolimab. All receptors come from an adult with an advanced solid tumor such as melanoma, head and neck, liver or kidney cancer.

CDR3 coding DNA: TGTGCCAGCAGCGACCGGGACGGGACCTACGAGCAGTACTTC. Amino acids: CASSDRDGTYEQYF. The chain combines TRBV11-3 with TRBJ2-7; D possibly matches TRBD1 or TRBD2 (5 bases each). The germline V gene has CDR1 SGHNT and CDR2 YENEEA. The CDR3 covers 14 residues. Trimming pared 5 bases from V and 2 bases from J, leaving 13 bases between.

The rearrangement uses TRBV6-1 and TRBJ2-7; perhaps D is TRBD1 or TRBD2 (5 bases each). Trimming cost V 2 bases and J 3 bases, with 14 bases left between them. The CDR3 spans 15 residues. The germline V gene encodes CDR1 MNHNS and CDR2 SASEGT. CDR3 sequence (DNA): TGTGCCAGCAGTGAACTATCCGGGACCCACTACGAGCAGTACTTC. Protein sequence: CASSELSGTHYEQYF.

The DNA for the CDR3 is TGTGCCAGCAGTTTTCAGGGACCTCAGGGTGGGGCCAACGTCCTGACTTTC. Translated, it gives CASSFQGPQGGANVLTF. The chain has TRBV28 and TRBJ2-6; possibly TRBD1 or TRBD2 for D (5 bases each). The CDR3 is made up of 17 amino acids. The V end lost 3 bases, the J end lost 3 bases, and 15 bases lay between the germline ends. CDR1 is MDHEN and CDR2 is SYDVKM in the germline V gene. Full variable domain (missing parts from reference TRBV28 and TRBJ2-6): DVKVTQSSRYLVKRTGEKVFLECVQDMDHENMFWYRQDPGLGLRLIYFSYDVKMKEKGDIPEGYSVSREKKERFSLILESASTNQTSMYLCASSFQGPQGGANVLTFGAGSRLTVL.

This sequence joins TRBV10-2 and TRBJ2-2, with 9 nucleotides matching TRBD2. CDR1 is WSHSY, CDR2 SAAADI, per germline. The CDR3 totals 16 residues. V lost 2 bases, J lost 7 bases, and 8 bases stayed unmatched. CDR3 coding DNA: TGCGCCAGCAGTGAGGGGCGGGGGGGCCCTAACGGGGAGCTGTTTTTT. Its protein is CASSEGRGGPNGELFF.

A few counts support this clone. This chain joins TRBV6-5 and TRBJ1-5; D gene unclear. Germline V gene sequence: CDR1 MNHEY, CDR2 SVGAGI. The CDR3 has 14 amino acids. The V gene lost 0 bases and the J gene lost 11 bases, with 14 bases spanning the gap. CDR3 sequence reads: CASSYSGPPEAQHF. The CDR3 DNA sequence: TGTGCCAGCAGTTACTCCGGTCCCCCTGAGGCCCAGCATTTT.

V and J are TRBV6-1 and TRBJ1-5, with TRBD1 as a possible D gene (6 bases). Looked up from germline, CDR1 is MNHNS and CDR2 is SASEGT. The CDR3 has 17 amino acids. Trimming removed 1 base at V and 3 bases at J, with 16 bases between. This chain's CDR3 is CASSEGLGGYFNQPQHF. CDR3 sequence (DNA): TGTGCCAGCAGTGAAGGCCTAGGGGGTTACTTCAATCAGCCCCAGCATTTT.

Remarks on this clone: Germline and junction disagree at one end, which may indicate a read error. The chain's CDR3 is CASSPLGDRDNEQFF. In DNA form, the CDR3 reads TGTGCTAGCAGCCCCCTGGGGGACAGGGATAATGAGCAGTTCTTC. This chain joins TRBV7-7 and TRBJ2-1; 9 positions match TRBD1. Germline V gene sequence: CDR1 SSHAT, CDR2 FNYEAQ (reference sequence). The CDR3 totals 15 residues.

This chain links TRBV6-6 with TRBJ1-1, with no clear D. Trimming shortened V by 7 bases and J by 8 bases, and 14 bases separated the two germline ends. Germline assignment: CDR1 MNHNY and CDR2 SVGAGI (reference sequence). There are 12 residues in the CDR3. The CDR3 loop reads CASTHPALEAFF. The CDR3 DNA sequence: TGTGCCAGCACCCACCCGGCTCTGGAAGCTTTCTTT.

The CDR3 bases are TGTGCCAGCAGCTCTCTTCTCAGAAGGGGTTCACCCCTCCACTTT. This gives the protein CASSSLLRRGSPLHF. The chain links TRBV7-2 to TRBJ1-6; D is possibly TRBD1 (5 bases). The V end lost 4 bases, the J end lost 9 bases, and 16 bases lay between the germline ends. The CDR3 contains 15 residues. The germline CDR1 and CDR2 sequences are SGHTA and FQGNSA. Full variable domain (remainder filled in from reference TRBV7-2 and TRBJ1-6): GAGVSQSPSNKVTEKGKDVELRCDPISGHTALYWYRQSLGQGLEFLIYFQGNSAPDKSGLPSDRFSAERTGGSVSTLTIQRTQQEDSAVYLCASSSLLRRGSPLHFGNGTRLTVT.

V and J are TRBV25-1 and TRBJ1-5; D ambiguous. Looked up from germline, CDR1 is MGHDK and CDR2 is SYGVNS. This CDR3 spans 14 amino acids. V lost 2 bases and J 1 base, leaving 6 bases between the germline ends. The CDR3 bases are TGTGCCAGCAGTGAAATCGCAAGCAATCAGCCCCAGCATTTT. The encoded protein is CASSEIASNQPQHF.

Written as DNA, the CDR3 is TGTGCCAGCAGCCCCTGGGCCGGGGCCAACGTCCTGACTTTC. This sequence encodes CASSPWAGANVLTF. This chain connects TRBV6-4 to TRBJ2-6; D is undetermined. CDR1 is MRHNA and CDR2 is SNTAGT in the germline V gene. The CDR3 sequence is 14 residues long. The germline V and J ends were trimmed by 6 bases and 4 bases, with 10 bases remaining between them.

V usage is TRBV4-1 and J usage is TRBJ2-7; 7 nucleotides align to TRBD1. Trimming cost V 1 base and J 5 bases; bases outside gene matches: 8. CDR1 and CDR2 from the germline V gene are MGHRA and YSYEKL. The length of the CDR3 is 15 residues. This chain's CDR3 is CASSQGGGRGDEQYF. CDR3 coding DNA: TGCGCCAGCAGCCAAGGAGGGGGCAGAGGAGACGAGCAGTACTTC.

V and J are TRBV5-8 and TRBJ2-2; 7 bases fit TRBD2. The V gene end was trimmed by 2 bases and the J gene end by 2 bases; junction bases not matched to a gene: 9. The CDR3 is made up of 17 amino acids. Germline CDR1 and CDR2: SGHTS and YDEGEE. CDR3: CASSFRKRGPNTGELFF. The CDR3 DNA follows: TGTGCCAGCAGCTTCCGAAAGCGGGGACCAAACACCGGGGAGCTGTTTTTT.

V usage is TRBV7-9 and J usage is TRBJ1-2; 12 bases align to TRBD1. V trimming: 6 bases; J trimming: 3 bases; junction bases outside the gene matches: 8. CDR3 length equals 16 residues. Germline values: CDR1 SEHNR, CDR2 FQNEAQ (reference sequence). CDR3 sequence reads: CASRDGTGGLYYGYTF. CDR3 nucleotides: TGTGCCAGCAGGGACGGGACAGGGGGCCTTTACTATGGCTACACCTTC.

In nucleotides, the CDR3 is TGTGCCAGCAGCTTAGTAGGGACAGGAAAAGAGACCCAGTACTTC. Its protein is CASSLVGTGKETQYF. V usage is TRBV7-6 and J usage is TRBJ2-5; 8 bases map to TRBD1. In germline, CDR1 is SGHVS, CDR2 FNYEAQ. Germline trimming cut 1 base from V and 3 bases from J; bases unmatched to any gene: 4. CDR3 length equals 15 residues.

In DNA, the CDR3 is TGTGCCAGCAGTCCCCCGGGACATAGCAATCAGCCCCAGCATTTT. It is translated as CASSPPGHSNQPQHF. The chain joins TRBV28 to TRBJ1-5; perhaps TRBD1 as D (6 bases). V was clipped by 5 bases and J by 0 bases, with 11 bases between them. Germline lookup yields CDR1 MDHEN and CDR2 SYDVKM. The CDR3 runs 15 residues.

This chain joins TRBV28 and TRBJ2-7, with D possibly being TRBD1 (6 bases). CDR1 is MDHEN, CDR2 SYDVKM, per germline. Trimming shortened V by 5 bases and J by 5 bases, and 16 bases separated the two germline ends. The CDR3 has 14 amino acids. CDR3 sequence reads: CASSLRTDGDEQYF. CDR3 nucleotides: TGTGCCAGCAGTCTTCGGACAGACGGAGACGAGCAGTACTTC.

V gene TRBV9 combines with J gene TRBJ1-3; D not certain. V lost 0 bases and J 2 bases, leaving 6 bases between the germline ends. The germline V gene has CDR1 SGDLS and CDR2 YYNGEE. The CDR3 consists of 14 residues. This chain's CDR3 is CASSVGGTGNTIYF. CDR3 bases: TGTGCCAGCAGCGTAGGGGGTACTGGAAACACCATATATTTT.

Note on this clone: One end of the junction is discordant with germline, which a read error may explain. This rearrangement joins TRBV7-7 to TRBJ2-2; 7 bases fit TRBD1. The CDR3 contains 12 residues. Germline CDR1 is SSHAT and CDR2 is FNYEAQ (reference sequence). The DNA of the CDR3 is TGTGCTAGCAGCCCAGGGGGCGGGGAGCTGTTTTTT. The encoded protein is CASSPGGGELFF.

The genes are TRBV9 and TRBJ1-2; tentatively, D is TRBD1 (6 bases). Trimming pared 3 bases from V and 6 bases from J, leaving 9 bases between. This CDR3 has 12 residues. Germline V gene lookup returns CDR1 SGDLS and CDR2 YYNGEE. The CDR3 spells CASSGTENGYTF. CDR3 nucleotide sequence: TGTGCCAGCAGCGGGACAGAAAATGGCTACACCTTC.

The rearrangement links TRBV11-3 to TRBJ2-7, with 11 bases lining up with TRBD2. Germline V lookup: CDR1 SGHNT, CDR2 YENEEA. V lost 3 bases to trimming and J lost 0 bases; unmatched junction nucleotides: 1. The CDR3 covers 15 residues. CDR3 in amino acids: CASSFTSGSSYEQYF. The CDR3 DNA reads as TGTGCCAGCAGCTTTACTAGCGGGAGCTCCTACGAGCAGTACTTC.

The J gene is TRBJ1-3, the V gene TRBV6-1; TRBD1 might be the D (5 bases). The CDR3 consists of 16 residues. Trimming stripped 3 bases from V and 4 bases from J, with 16 bases between. The germline CDR1 and CDR2 sequences are MNHNS and SASEGT. The CDR3 DNA is TGTGCCAGCAGTGACCCCCCGGGACTTGGAGGAAACACCATATATTTT. Its protein is CASSDPPGLGGNTIYF.